This TCR beta chain was found in a study of blood T cell repertoires in COVID-19. Sequenced by immunoSEQ multiplex PCR; TCRdb stores in-frame clones only, minus some. Of about 140,000 clones listed, around 82% are singletons. This clone has a single count. Participants reported their clinical history, and cohort assignment relied on those reports. There are 16 residues in the CDR3. From germline, CDR1 is MNHEY and CDR2 SVGAGI. The V gene lost 0 bases and the J gene lost 6 bases, with 12 bases spanning the gap. Sequencing input: PBMCs or T cells enriched from blood (not recorded which). The chain couples TRBV6-5 to TRBJ1-6; D not resolved. This receptor was obtained from a man in his forties with acute COVID-19. The CDR3 reads CASSYSFIESNSPLHF. The CDR3 DNA follows: TGTGCCAGCAGTTACTCATTTATCGAGAGTAATTCACCCCTCCACTTT.